This TCR beta chain was captured by sequencing in a study of cytomegalovirus exposure and HLA in healthy donors. Overall study results and limits: In an earlier analysis, most TCR beta V segments were productive about 90% or about 30% of the time. There were approximately 150 TCR beta chains listed as cytomegalovirus-associated. Researchers reported in a later analysis that a missense DCLRE1C variant was tied to TCR beta V- and J-gene trimming.

A multiplex PCR was run with 60 Vbeta primers and 13 Jbeta primers. This table comes from immunoSEQ multiplex PCR, and its TCRdb copy is limited to in-frame clones, with some not included. The sample consists of under 120,000 clones, roughly 78% of them appearing once. About this clone: The antigen remains unidentified. Other DNA sequences of this sample code for an identical CDR3.

From germline, CDR1 is MGHDK and CDR2 SYGVNS. Deletions cut 6 bases from V and 1 base from J, with 6 bases between. CDR3 length equals 12 residues. Input material: PBMCs. V usage is TRBV25-1 and J usage is TRBJ1-1; D perhaps matches TRBD1 (5 bases). The TCR originated in a woman between 40 and 55 years old in good health and CMV-seronegative. The chain's CDR3 is CASRQGNTEAFF. As DNA, the CDR3 is TGTGCCAGCAGGCAGGGGAACACTGAAGCTTTCTTT.